This T cell receptor (beta chain) was captured by sequencing in a study of T-cell reconstitution after alpha-beta-depleted transplantation in children. Notes on the study in general: Alpha-beta T cells about two months after transplant reportedly derived from several hundred expanded graft clones.

V dropped 2 bases and J dropped 2 bases, with 19 bases sitting between them. CDR1 and CDR2 (germline): LNHDA, SQIVND (reference sequence). This CDR3 is 18 amino acids long. The authors prepared the TCRbeta library with unique molecular identifiers. TCRdb called the PCR reads again in MiXCR, with one record for every CDR3 protein. The table records around 72,000 distinct CDR3 sequences, just under 5% of them present only once. The sample holds many counts of this clonotype. Its antigen remains unidentified. V is TRBV19 and J is TRBJ1-5, with a weak D call TRBD1 (5 bases). This receptor was identified in a boy under two years old who had a stem cell transplant for acute myeloid leukemia, so the T cells may come from the graft donor. Specimen: PBMCs, mostly from graft donor cells, collected 180 days after TCRalphabeta/CD19-depleted stem cell transplant. The CDR3 sequence is CASSIQGRWFRGNQPQHF. CDR3 bases: TGTGCCAGTAGTATACAGGGACGGTGGTTTCGCGGCAATCAGCCCCAGCATTTT.